This TCR beta chain was profiled in a study of blood T cells in healthy people across ages. This clonotype was counted only a few times. It was with a sample-barcoded 5' primer and a J-beta primer mix that a second PCR of roughly 6 to 12 cycles was run. TCRdb ran MiXCR on the 5' RACE reads and lists one entry per CDR3 protein. Found here are about 930,000 distinct CDR3 sequences, 25% to 35% of them singletons; the top ten hold 10% to 13%. Germline-derived CDR1 and CDR2 are KGHDR and SFDVKD. The CDR3 extends over 13 amino acids. V dropped 9 bases and J dropped 0 bases, with 7 bases sitting between them. The same sample was also used in a study of T cells of mothers and their children. That report notes: Relative to unrelated pairs, biologically related mother-child dyads exhibited marginally greater, non-significant overlap.

The sequence came from a middle-aged woman in good health. The specimen sequenced was blood. The chain has TRBV24-1 and TRBJ2-2; no firm D call. The CDR3 nucleotides are TGTGCCACCGAAGGCCCGAACACCGGGGAGCTGTTTTTT. This translates into CATEGPNTGELFF.